The 21 T cell receptor beta chains listed next were all sequenced from one sample in a study of preoperative IRX-2 immunotherapy in early breast cancer. Treatment described: preoperative locoregional IRX-2 cytokine immunotherapy. Assay: immunoSEQ multiplex PCR; the TCRdb copy retains only in-frame clones and omits some. Of around 43,000 clones in the sample, 70% to 85% were seen once. Sequencing used tumor tissue, obtained after IRX-2 immunotherapy. These receptor sequences come from a human donor with breast cancer.

The chain uses TRBV6-9 and TRBJ1-1; D call uncertain. Trimming removed 4 bases at V and 0 bases at J, with 9 bases between. Germline values: CDR1 MNHGY, CDR2 SVAAGI. The CDR3 runs 14 residues. The CDR3 DNA is TGTGCCAGCAGTTTACAGTATCTGAACACTGAAGCTTTCTTT. Translating gives CASSLQYLNTEAFF.

This sequence joins TRBV19 and TRBJ2-1, with 9 bases fitting TRBD2. The CDR3 is made up of 13 amino acids. Germline V gene sequence: CDR1 LNHDA, CDR2 SQIVND (reference sequence). The V gene end was trimmed by 4 bases and the J gene end by 10 bases; junction bases not matched to a gene: 5. CDR3 sequence (DNA): TGTGCCAGTAGTACCAGCGGGAGGTCGGAGCAGTTCTTC. It encodes CASSTSGRSEQFF.

The gene calls are TRBV6-8 and TRBJ1-5; no definite D call. The CDR3 length is 16 residues. CDR1 and CDR2 (germline): MNHGY, SAAAGT. The ends were cut back, 5 bases at V and 2 bases at J, with 16 bases in the middle. The CDR3 sequence is CASSVLPGVGNQPQHF. In DNA, the CDR3 is TGTGCCAGCAGTGTCCTCCCCGGGGTCGGCAATCAGCCCCAGCATTTT.

The chain recombines TRBV7-6 with TRBJ2-7; D is unresolved. The V end was cut by 4 bases, the J end by 2 bases, with 15 bases between. The CDR3 has 15 amino acids. Germline CDR1 is SGHVS and CDR2 is FNYEAQ. DNA for the CDR3: TGTGCCAGCAGCTCCCCTCGAAAGGGCACCTACGAGCAGTACTTC. Translating it yields CASSSPRKGTYEQYF.

This clone was seen only a few times. The chain is built from TRBV5-1 and TRBJ1-4; D unclear. CDR1 is SGHRS and CDR2 is YFSETQ in the germline V gene. The CDR3 contains 15 residues. V lost 5 bases and J lost 7, with 18 bases in between. The CDR3 reads CASSSTGREVEKLFF. CDR3 DNA sequence: TGCGCCAGCAGTTCAACGGGCCGGGAAGTTGAAAAACTGTTTTTT. Complete variable domain (other parts from reference TRBV5-1 and TRBJ1-4): KAGVTQTPRYLIKTRGQQVTLSCSPISGHRSVSWYQQTPGQGLQFLFEYFSETQRNKGNFPGRFSGRQFSNSRSEMNVSTLELGDSALYLCASSSTGREVEKLFFGSGTQLSVL.

V is TRBV15 and J is TRBJ1-4; D might be TRBD1 (6 bases). CDR3 size: 15 residues. The germline V gene encodes CDR1 LNHNV and CDR2 YYDKDF (reference sequence). V was shortened by 0 bases and J by 7 bases, with 12 bases between the two germline ends. The CDR3: CATSREGAVGEKLFF. Here the CDR3 DNA reads TGTGCCACCAGCAGAGAGGGGGCAGTCGGTGAAAAACTGTTTTTT.

The V and J genes are TRBV18 and TRBJ2-2; no definite D call. V was clipped by 5 bases and J by 4 bases, with 5 bases between them. The CDR3 loop spans 12 amino acids. Germline-derived CDR1 and CDR2 are KGHSH and LQKENI. Here the CDR3 reads CASSKATGELFF. The CDR3 region has the DNA TGTGCCAGCTCAAAGGCCACCGGGGAGCTGTTTTTT.

Points on this clone: The observed sequence ends 1 residue before the CDR3 terminus, with the missing tail filled in from the germline J gene. The chain carries TRBV6-1 and TRBJ2-7; D gene unclear. The CDR3 has 13 residues. Germline V gene lookup returns CDR1 MNHNS and CDR2 SASEGT. V was shortened by 1 base and J by 4 bases, with 8 bases between the two germline ends. CDR3 amino acids: CASSEGYPYEQYF. CDR3 DNA, as far as it was read: TGTGCCAGCAGTGAAGGATACCCATACGAGCAGTAC.

The rearrangement uses TRBV5-1 and TRBJ2-1, with 8 bases fitting TRBD1. CDR3 length equals 14 residues. The junction had 9 bases not matched to a gene; V was cut back by 5 bases and J by 8 bases. Germline CDR1 reads SGHRS; CDR2 reads YFSETQ. The CDR3 sequence is CASRWMDRVDEQFF. CDR3 coding DNA: TGCGCCAGCAGGTGGATGGACAGGGTAGATGAGCAGTTCTTC. The variable domain in full, completed from reference TRBV5-1 and TRBJ2-1, reads KAGVTQTPRYLIKTRGQQVTLSCSPISGHRSVSWYQQTPGQGLQFLFEYFSETQRNKGNFPGRFSGRQFSNSRSEMNVSTLELGDSALYLCASRWMDRVDEQFFGPGTRLTVL.

The CDR3 here is CASSTLGTDNSYEQYF. For the CDR3, the DNA is TGTGCCAGCAGCACACTAGGGACAGACAATTCCTACGAGCAGTACTTC. The rearrangement links TRBV7-1 to TRBJ2-7, with TRBD1 identical over 7 bases. TRBV7-1 is labeled an ORF, and its function is uncertain. There are 16 residues in the CDR3. Trimming cost V 5 bases and J 1 base; bases outside gene matches: 11.

The chain employs TRBV19 and TRBJ2-3, with D possibly matching TRBD1 (6 bases). Germline CDR1 and CDR2: LNHDA and SQIVND (reference sequence). Trimming took off 8 bases at V and 4 bases at J, with 19 bases between the two ends. The CDR3 covers 15 residues. The DNA of the CDR3 is TGTGCCAGTTCAAAAGGGGGTATGGGAGCAGATACGCAGTATTTT. Residues: CASSKGGMGADTQYF.

This clone was seen a few times. The gene calls are TRBV19 and TRBJ1-6, with TRBD1 identical over 9 bases. Germline values: CDR1 LNHDA, CDR2 SQIVND (reference sequence). The CDR3 is 17 amino acids. Trimming removed 10 bases from V and 0 bases from J; junction bases left unmatched: 10. The CDR3 nucleotides are TGTGCCACCGGGACAGGGTCACAGAGCTCCTATAATTCACCCCTCCACTTT. Its protein product is CATGTGSQSSYNSPLHF.

The chain combines TRBV7-7 with TRBJ2-7, with 12 positions matching TRBD2. The length of the CDR3 is 15 residues. Germline values: CDR1 SSHAT, CDR2 FNYEAQ (reference sequence). V lost 1 base, J lost 5 bases, and 3 bases stayed unmatched. CDR3 amino acids: CASSLGLAGENEQYF. CDR3 coding DNA: TGTGCCAGCAGCTTAGGACTAGCGGGAGAAAACGAGCAGTACTTC.

This sequence joins TRBV29-1 and TRBJ1-5, with D perhaps TRBD1 (6 bases). V was pared by 7 bases and J by 4 bases, with 14 bases between. Looked up from germline, CDR1 is SQVTM and CDR2 is ANQGSEA. The CDR3 is made up of 13 amino acids. In nucleotides, the CDR3 is TGCAGCGCTGCCTGGGACATTAATCAGCCCCAGCATTTT. This encodes CSAAWDINQPQHF.

Only a few counts were recorded for this clone. This chain connects TRBV11-3 to TRBJ2-7; 7 bases map to TRBD1. This CDR3 is built from 14 residues. V shed 3 bases, J shed 5 bases, and the junction held 7 bases outside the gene matches. The germline CDR1 and CDR2 sequences are SGHNT and YENEEA. The CDR3 DNA reads as TGTGCCAGCAGCTTTGTTGGGACAGCCCACGAGCAGTACTTC. Its translation is CASSFVGTAHEQYF.

The chain uses TRBV6-8 and TRBJ1-6, with D possibly TRBD1 on 5 matching bases. The CDR3 is 16 amino acids. Germline V CDR1 and CDR2: MNHGY, SAAAGT. Deletions cut 0 bases from V and 9 bases from J, with 15 bases between. The CDR3 DNA follows: TGTGCCAGCAGTTACTCGTCAGGGAGCCCATCTTCACCCCTCCACTTT. This encodes CASSYSSGSPSSPLHF.

The chain links TRBV7-1 to TRBJ1-1; 9 bases fit TRBD1. TRBV7-1 is given ORF status, its function remaining uncertain. The CDR3 has 14 amino acids. V was clipped by 6 bases and J by 7 bases; unmatched bases: 9. CDR3 bases: TGTGCCAGCAGTTTAGGACAGGGGACCAGTGAAGCTTTCTTT. It is translated as CASSLGQGTSEAFF.

This chain joins TRBV28 and TRBJ2-1; 8 nucleotides line up with TRBD2. The germline V gene has CDR1 MDHEN and CDR2 SYDVKM. The CDR3 length is 13 residues. Trimming took 8 bases from V and 5 from J; bases not matched to a gene: 5. This CDR3 is CASQAGGNNEQFF. In DNA, the CDR3 is TGTGCCAGCCAGGCGGGAGGCAACAATGAGCAGTTCTTC.

V usage is TRBV10-3 and J usage is TRBJ2-7; TRBD1 matches at 8 bases. CDR1 and CDR2 (germline): ENHRY, SYGVKD. This CDR3 is built from 16 residues. The trim removed 0 bases at V and 4 bases at J, leaving 8 bases unmatched. The CDR3 DNA reads as TGTGCCATCAGTGAGTCGACGGGACAGGACAGATACGAGCAGTACTTC. Protein product: CAISESTGQDRYEQYF.

The V and J genes are TRBV29-1 and TRBJ1-1; D is possibly TRBD1 (6 bases). The CDR3 is 15 amino acids. Germline values: CDR1 SQVTM, CDR2 ANQGSEA. Between the trimmed V and J ends, which lost 5 bases and 2 bases, there was a span of 18 bases. The CDR3 region has the DNA TGCAGCGTTAAGGGATACAGGGAAGGAAACACTGAAGCTTTCTTT. Translating gives CSVKGYREGNTEAFF.

The chain links TRBV28 to TRBJ2-5; D is possibly TRBD1 (6 bases). CDR1 MDHEN and CDR2 SYDVKM come from the germline V gene. Trimming took 8 bases from V and 2 from J, leaving 12 bases between them. This CDR3 has 13 amino acids. CDR3 sequence reads: CASGPGQQETQYF. DNA of the CDR3: TGTGCCAGCGGACCKGGACAGCAAGAGACCCAGTACTTC. Full variable domain (missing parts from reference TRBV28 and TRBJ2-5): DVKVTQSSRYLVKRTGEKVFLECVQDMDHENMFWYRQDPGLGLRLIYFSYDVKMKEKGDIPEGYSVSREKKERFSLILESASTNQTSMYLCASGPGQQETQYFGPGTRLLVL.